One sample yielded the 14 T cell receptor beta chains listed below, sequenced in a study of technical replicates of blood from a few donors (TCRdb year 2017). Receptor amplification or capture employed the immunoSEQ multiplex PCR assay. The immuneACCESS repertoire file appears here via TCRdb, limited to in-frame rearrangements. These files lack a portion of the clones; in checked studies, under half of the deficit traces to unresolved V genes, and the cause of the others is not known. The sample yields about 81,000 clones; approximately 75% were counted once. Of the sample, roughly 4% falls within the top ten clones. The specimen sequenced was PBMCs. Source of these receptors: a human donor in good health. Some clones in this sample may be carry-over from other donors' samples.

The chain's CDR3 is CSVEPRVSQPQHF. DNA for the CDR3: TGCAGCGTTGAGCCCAGGGTGAGCCAGCCCCAGCATTTT. This chain connects TRBV29-1 to TRBJ1-5; perhaps TRBD1 as D (5 bases). The CDR3 is 13 residues long. CDR1 SQVTM and CDR2 ANQGSEA come from the germline V gene. Deletions cut 3 bases from V and 7 bases from J, with 13 bases between.

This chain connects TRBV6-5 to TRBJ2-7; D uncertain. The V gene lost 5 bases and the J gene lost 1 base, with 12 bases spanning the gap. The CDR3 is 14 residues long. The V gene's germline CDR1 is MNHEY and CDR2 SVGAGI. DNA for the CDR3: TGTGCCAGCAGTAGCACCGAGAGGTCCTACGAGCAGTACTTC. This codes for CASSSTERSYEQYF.

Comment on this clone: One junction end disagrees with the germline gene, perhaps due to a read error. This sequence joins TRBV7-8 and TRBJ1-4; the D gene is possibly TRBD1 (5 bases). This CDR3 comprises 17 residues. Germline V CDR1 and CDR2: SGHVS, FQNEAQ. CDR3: CASSSGGGGWINEELFF. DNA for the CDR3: TGTGCCAGCAGCTCGGGGGGGGGAGGCTGGATTAATGAAGAACTGTTTTTT.

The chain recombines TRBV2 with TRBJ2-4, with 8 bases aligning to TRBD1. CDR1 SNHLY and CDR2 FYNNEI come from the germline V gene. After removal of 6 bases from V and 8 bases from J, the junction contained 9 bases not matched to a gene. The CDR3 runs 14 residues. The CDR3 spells CASRGGQGRDIQYF. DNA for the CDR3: TGTGCCAGCAGAGGAGGACAGGGAAGAGACATTCAGTACTTC.

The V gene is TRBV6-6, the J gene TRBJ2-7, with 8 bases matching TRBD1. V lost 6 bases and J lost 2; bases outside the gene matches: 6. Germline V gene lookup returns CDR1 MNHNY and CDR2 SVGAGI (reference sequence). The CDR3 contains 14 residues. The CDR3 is CASSPGQGTYEQYF. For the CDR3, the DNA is TGTGCCAGCAGCCCAGGACAGGGTACCTACGAGCAGTACTTC.

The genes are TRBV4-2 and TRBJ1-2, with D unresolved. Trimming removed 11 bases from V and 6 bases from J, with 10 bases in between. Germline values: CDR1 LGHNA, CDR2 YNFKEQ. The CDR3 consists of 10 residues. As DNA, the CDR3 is TGTGCCCCGATACGGGATGGCTACACCTTC. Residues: CAPIRDGYTF.

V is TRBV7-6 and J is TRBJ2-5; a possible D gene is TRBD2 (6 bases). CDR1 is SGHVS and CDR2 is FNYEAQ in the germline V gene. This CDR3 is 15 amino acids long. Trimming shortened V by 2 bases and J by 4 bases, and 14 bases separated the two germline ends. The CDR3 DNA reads TGTGCCAGCAGCTTAACGGCGGGGTGGGGAGAGACCCAGTACTTC. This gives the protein CASSLTAGWGETQYF.

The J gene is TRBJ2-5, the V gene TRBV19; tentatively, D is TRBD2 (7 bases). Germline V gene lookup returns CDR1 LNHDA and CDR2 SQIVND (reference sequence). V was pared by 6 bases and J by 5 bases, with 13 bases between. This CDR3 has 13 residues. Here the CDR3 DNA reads TGTGCCAGTAGAAGGGGGGGCGGCGAGACCCAGTACTTC. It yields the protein CASRRGGGETQYF. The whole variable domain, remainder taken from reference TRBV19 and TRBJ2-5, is DGGITQSPKYLFRKEGQNVTLSCEQNLNHDAMYWYRQDPGQGLRLIYYSQIVNDFQKGDIAEGYSVSREKKESFPLTVTSAQKNPTAFYLCASRRGGGETQYFGPGTRLLVL.

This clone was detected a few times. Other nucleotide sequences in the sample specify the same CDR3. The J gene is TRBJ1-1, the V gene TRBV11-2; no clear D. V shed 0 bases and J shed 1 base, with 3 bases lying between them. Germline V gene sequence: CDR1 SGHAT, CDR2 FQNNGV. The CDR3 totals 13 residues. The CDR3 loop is CASSLDRNTEAFF. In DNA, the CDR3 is TGTGCCAGCAGCTTAGACAGGAACACTGAAGCTTTCTTT.

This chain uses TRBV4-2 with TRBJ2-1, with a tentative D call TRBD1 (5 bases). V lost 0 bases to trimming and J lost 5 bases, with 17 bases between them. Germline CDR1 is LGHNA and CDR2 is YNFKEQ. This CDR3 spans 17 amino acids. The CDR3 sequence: CASSQEPTGRNNNEQFF. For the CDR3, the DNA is TGTGCCAGCAGCCAAGAACCCACAGGCCGAAATAACAATGAGCAGTTCTTC.

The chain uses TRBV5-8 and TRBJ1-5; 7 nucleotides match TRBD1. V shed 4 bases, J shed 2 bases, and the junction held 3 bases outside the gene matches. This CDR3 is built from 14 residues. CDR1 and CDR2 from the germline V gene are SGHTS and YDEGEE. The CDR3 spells CASSDRVGNQPQHF. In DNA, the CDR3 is TGTGCCAGCAGCGACAGGGTTGGCAATCAGCCCCAGCATTTT.

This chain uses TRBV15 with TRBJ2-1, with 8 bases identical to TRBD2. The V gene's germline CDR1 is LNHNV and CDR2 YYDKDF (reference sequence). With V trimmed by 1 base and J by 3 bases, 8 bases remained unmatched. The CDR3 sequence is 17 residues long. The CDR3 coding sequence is TGTGCCACCAGCAGAGGGGCGCGACGGGGGGGCTACAATGAGCAGTTCTTC. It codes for CATSRGARRGGYNEQFF.

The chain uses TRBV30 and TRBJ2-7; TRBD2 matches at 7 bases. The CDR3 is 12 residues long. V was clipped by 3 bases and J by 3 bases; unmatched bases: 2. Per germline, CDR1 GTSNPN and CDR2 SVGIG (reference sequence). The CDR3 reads CAWSGTNYEQYF. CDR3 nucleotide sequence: TGTGCCTGGAGCGGGACTAACTACGAGCAGTACTTC.

CDR3: CASSPLSGGRAHEQFF. DNA for the CDR3: TGTGCCAGCAGCCCCCTCTCCGGCGGGAGGGCCCACGAGCAGTTCTTC. The chain recombines TRBV14 with TRBJ2-1, with TRBD2 matching over 9 bases. Germline lookup yields CDR1 SGHDN and CDR2 FVKESK. The trim removed 4 bases at V and 10 bases at J, leaving 14 bases unmatched. The CDR3 is 16 residues long.